The T cell receptor (beta chain) described here comes from a study of Tregs in tolerant kidney transplant recipients. Study observations and caveats: Antigen-driven expansion was suggested because donor-specific Tregs expanded more than all Tregs in tolerant patients. Activated donor B cell expansion appeared to reveal the most relevant donor-specific TCRbeta repertoire.

Recipients received nonmyeloablative bone marrow transplants from related graft donors, with transient mixed chimerism. Thawed PBMCs were FACS-sorted into unstimulated CD4+CD25+CD127- regulatory T cells, CD4+CD25- non-regulatory cells, CD4 and CD8 cells. This clone has only one observation. What it binds is unknown. TCRdb's copy holds only in-frame clones and misses some; the assay was immunoSEQ multiplex PCR. The table lists about 64,000 clones, more than 70% of them singletons. The germline V gene has CDR1 MGHRA and CDR2 YSYEKL. CDR3 length: 15 residues. The V end was cut by 5 bases, the J end by 2 bases, with 14 bases between.

The TCR originated in a human patient who received a combined kidney and bone marrow transplant. Some T cells may trace back to the graft donor. This sequence joins TRBV4-1 and TRBJ2-3; D unclear. Sequencing used CD4+ T cells from blood (PBMCs), obtained 6 months after the transplant. The CDR3 DNA reads TGCGCCAGCAGCAAAACCCAAAGCCCCACAGATACGCAGTATTTT. Protein sequence: CASSKTQSPTDTQYF.